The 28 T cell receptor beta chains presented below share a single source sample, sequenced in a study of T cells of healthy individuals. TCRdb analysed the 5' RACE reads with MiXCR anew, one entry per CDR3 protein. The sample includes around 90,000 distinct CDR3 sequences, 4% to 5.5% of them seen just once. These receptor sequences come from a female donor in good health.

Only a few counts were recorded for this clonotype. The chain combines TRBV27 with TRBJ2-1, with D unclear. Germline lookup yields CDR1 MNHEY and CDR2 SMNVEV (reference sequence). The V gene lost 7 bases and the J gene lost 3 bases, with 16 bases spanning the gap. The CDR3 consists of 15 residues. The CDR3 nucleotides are TGTGCCAGCAAGCAATCGGCGGCGATCTACAATGAGCAGTTCTTC. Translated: CASKQSAAIYNEQFF.

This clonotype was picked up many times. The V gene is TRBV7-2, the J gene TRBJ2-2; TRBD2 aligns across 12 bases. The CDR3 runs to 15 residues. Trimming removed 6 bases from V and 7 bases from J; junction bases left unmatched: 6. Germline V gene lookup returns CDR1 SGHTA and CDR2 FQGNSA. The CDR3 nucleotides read TGTGCCAGCAGGCTAGCGGGAGGGCAAAACGGGGAGCTGTTTTTT. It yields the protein CASRLAGGQNGELFF.

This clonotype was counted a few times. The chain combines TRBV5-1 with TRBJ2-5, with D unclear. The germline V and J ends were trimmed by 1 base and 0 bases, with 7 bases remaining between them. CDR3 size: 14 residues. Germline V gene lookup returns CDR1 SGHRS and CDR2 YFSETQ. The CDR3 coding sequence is TGCGCCAGCAGCTTGAGGGTCGACCAAGAGACCCAGTACTTC. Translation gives CASSLRVDQETQYF. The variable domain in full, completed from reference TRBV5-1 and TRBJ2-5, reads KAGVTQTPRYLIKTRGQQVTLSCSPISGHRSVSWYQQTPGQGLQFLFEYFSETQRNKGNFPGRFSGRQFSNSRSEMNVSTLELGDSALYLCASSLRVDQETQYFGPGTRLLVL.

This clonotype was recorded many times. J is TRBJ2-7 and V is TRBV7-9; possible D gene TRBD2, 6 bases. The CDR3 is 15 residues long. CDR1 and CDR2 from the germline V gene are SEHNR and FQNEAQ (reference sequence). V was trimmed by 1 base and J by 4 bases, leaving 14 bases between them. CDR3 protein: CASSLVGDWPYEQYF. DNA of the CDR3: TGTGCCAGCAGCTTAGTGGGGGACTGGCCTTACGAGCAGTACTTC. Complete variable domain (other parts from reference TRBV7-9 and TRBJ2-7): DTGVSQNPRHKITKRGQNVTFRCDPISEHNRLYWYRQTLGQGPEFLTYFQNEAQLEKSRLLSDRFSAERPKGSFSTLEIQRTEQGDSAMYLCASSLVGDWPYEQYFGPGTRLTVT.

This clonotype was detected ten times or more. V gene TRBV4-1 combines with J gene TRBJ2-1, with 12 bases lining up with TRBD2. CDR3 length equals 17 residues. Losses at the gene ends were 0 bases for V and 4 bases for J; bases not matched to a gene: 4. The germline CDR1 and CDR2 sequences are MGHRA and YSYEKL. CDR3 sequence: CASSQDLTSGRYNEQFF. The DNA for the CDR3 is TGCGCCAGCAGCCAAGATCTCACTAGCGGGAGGTACAATGAGCAGTTCTTC.

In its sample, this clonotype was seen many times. In nucleotides, the CDR3 is TGTGCCAGCAGCATCGGGACTTTGGGTGGGATGGAGCAGTTCTTC. It specifies CASSIGTLGGMEQFF. The V call is TRBV9, the J call TRBJ2-1; weak D call: TRBD2 (6 bases). V lost 4 bases and J 10 bases, leaving 21 bases between the germline ends. CDR1 is SGDLS, CDR2 YYNGEE, per germline. The CDR3 sequence is 15 residues long.

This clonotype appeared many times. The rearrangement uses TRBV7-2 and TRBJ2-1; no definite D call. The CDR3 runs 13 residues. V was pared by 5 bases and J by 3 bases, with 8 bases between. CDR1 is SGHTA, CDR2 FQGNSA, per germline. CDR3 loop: CASSAHYYNEQFF. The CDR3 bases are TGTGCCAGCAGCGCCCACTACTACAATGAGCAGTTCTTC.

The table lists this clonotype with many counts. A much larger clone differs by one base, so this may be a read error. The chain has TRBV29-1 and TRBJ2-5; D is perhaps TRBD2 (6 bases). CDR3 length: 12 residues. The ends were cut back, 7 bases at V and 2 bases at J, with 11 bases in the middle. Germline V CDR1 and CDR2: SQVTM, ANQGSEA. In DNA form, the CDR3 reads TGCAGCGGGAGGGTAAGGCAAGAGACCCAGTACTTC. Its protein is CSGRVRQETQYF.

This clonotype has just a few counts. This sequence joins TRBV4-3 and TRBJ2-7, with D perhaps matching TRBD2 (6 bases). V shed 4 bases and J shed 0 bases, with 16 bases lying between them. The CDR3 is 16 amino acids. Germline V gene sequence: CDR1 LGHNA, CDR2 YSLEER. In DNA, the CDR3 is TGCGCCAGCAGCCGCGGCCGGGGGTCCGCCTCCTACGAGCAGTACTTC. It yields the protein CASSRGRGSASYEQYF.

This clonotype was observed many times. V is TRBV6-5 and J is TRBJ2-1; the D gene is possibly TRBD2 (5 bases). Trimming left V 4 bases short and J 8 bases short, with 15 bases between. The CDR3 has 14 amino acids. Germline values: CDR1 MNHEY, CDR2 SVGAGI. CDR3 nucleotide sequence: TGTGCCAGCAGTTCTCAAGGACTGAGCGATGAGCAGTTCTTC. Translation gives CASSSQGLSDEQFF.

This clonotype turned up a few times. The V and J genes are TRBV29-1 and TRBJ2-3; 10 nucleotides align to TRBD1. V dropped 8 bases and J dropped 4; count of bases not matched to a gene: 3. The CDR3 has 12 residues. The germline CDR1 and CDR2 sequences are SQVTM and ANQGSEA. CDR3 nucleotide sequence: TGCAGCCTCGGGACAGGGGCAGATACGCAGTATTTT. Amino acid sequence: CSLGTGADTQYF.

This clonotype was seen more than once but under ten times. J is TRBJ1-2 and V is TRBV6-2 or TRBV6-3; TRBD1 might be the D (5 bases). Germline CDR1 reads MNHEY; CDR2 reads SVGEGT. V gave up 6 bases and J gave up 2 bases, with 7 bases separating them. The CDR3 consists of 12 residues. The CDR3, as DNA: TGTGCCAGCAGCCGGGACAACTATGGCTACACCTTC. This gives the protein CASSRDNYGYTF.

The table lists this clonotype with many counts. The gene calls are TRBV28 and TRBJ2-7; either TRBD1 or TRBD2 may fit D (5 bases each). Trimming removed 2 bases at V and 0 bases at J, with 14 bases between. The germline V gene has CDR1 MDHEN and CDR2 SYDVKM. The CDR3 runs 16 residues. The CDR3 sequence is CASSLTGPPSSYEQYF. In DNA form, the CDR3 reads TGTGCCAGCAGTTTAACGGGGCCACCCAGCTCCTACGAGCAGTACTTC.

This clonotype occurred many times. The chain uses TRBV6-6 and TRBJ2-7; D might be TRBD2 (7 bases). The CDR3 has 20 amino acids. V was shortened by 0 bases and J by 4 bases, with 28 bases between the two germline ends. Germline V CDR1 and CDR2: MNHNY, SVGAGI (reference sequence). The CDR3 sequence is CASSYSRTYLSGGRVYEQYF. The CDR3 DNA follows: TGTGCCAGCAGTTACTCTCGGACGTATTTGTCCGGGGGGCGGGTTTACGAGCAGTACTTC.

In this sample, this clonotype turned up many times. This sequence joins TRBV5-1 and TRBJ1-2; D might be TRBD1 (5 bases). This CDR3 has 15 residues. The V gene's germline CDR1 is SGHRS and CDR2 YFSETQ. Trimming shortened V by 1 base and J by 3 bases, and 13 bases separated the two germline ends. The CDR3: CASSLNAGEHYGYTF. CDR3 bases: TGCGCCAGCAGCTTGAACGCGGGGGAGCACTATGGCTACACCTTC.

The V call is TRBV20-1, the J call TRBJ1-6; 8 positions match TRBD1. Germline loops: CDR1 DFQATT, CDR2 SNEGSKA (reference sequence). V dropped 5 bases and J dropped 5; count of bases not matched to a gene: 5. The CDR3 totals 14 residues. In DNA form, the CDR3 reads TGCAGTGCTTACGGACAGGGTGATAATTCACCCCTCCACTTT. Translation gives CSAYGQGDNSPLHF.

The CDR3 nucleotides read TGTGCCAGCAGTCCAGCCGGGACTCACTACAATGAGCAGTTCTTC. This codes for CASSPAGTHYNEQFF. This chain connects TRBV7-2 to TRBJ2-1; D perhaps matches TRBD2 (6 bases). Germline V gene data show CDR1 as SGHTA and CDR2 as FQGNSA. V dropped 6 bases and J dropped 3 bases, with 15 bases sitting between them. This CDR3 spans 15 amino acids.

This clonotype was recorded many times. DNA of the CDR3: TGTGCCAGCAGCTTTGAGTCGGGAGGGGAAAAACTGTTTTTT. Its protein is CASSFESGGEKLFF. This rearrangement joins TRBV5-4 to TRBJ1-4; D is unclear. V lost 2 bases and J lost 8, with 13 bases in between. Per germline, CDR1 SGHNT and CDR2 YYREEE (reference sequence). The CDR3 consists of 14 residues.

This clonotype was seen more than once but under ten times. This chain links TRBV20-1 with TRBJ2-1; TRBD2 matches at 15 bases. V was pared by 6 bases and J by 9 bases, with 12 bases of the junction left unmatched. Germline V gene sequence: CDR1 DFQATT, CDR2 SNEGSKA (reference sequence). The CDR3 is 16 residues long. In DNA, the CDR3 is TGCAGTGCGCCCGACGGACTAGCGGGAGGGCCGTCTGAGCAGTTCTTC. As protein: CSAPDGLAGGPSEQFF.

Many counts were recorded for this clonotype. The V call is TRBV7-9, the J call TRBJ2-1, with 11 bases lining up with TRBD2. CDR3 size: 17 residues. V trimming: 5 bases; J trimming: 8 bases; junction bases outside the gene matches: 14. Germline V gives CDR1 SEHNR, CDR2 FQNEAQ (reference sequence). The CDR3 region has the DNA TGTGCCAGCAGCCCCCGCTTGGTAGCGGGAGGGGAAGATGAGCAGTTCTTC. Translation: CASSPRLVAGGEDEQFF.

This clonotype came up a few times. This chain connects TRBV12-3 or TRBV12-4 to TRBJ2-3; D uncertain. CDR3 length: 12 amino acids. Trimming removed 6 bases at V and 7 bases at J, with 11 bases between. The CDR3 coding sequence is TGTGCCAGCAGCCCCAGCGAGAATACGCAGTATTTT. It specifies CASSPSENTQYF.

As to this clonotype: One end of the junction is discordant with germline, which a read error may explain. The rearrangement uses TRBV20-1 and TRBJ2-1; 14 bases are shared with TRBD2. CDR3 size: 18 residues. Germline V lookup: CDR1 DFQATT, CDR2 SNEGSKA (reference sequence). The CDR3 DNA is TGCAGTGCTAGCCAATCGGGGGGGACTAGCGGGAGTTTATTTGAGCAGTCCTTC. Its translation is CSASQSGGTSGSLFEQSF.

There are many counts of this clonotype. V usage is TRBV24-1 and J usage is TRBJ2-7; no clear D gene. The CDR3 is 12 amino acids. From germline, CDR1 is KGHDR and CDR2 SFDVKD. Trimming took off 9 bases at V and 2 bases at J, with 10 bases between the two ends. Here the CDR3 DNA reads TGTGCCACCGCGGCAGACCCCTACGAGCAGTACTTC. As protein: CATAADPYEQYF.

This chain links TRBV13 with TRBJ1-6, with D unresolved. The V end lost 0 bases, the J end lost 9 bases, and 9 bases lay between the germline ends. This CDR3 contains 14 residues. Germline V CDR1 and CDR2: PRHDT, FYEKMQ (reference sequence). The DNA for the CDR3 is TGTGCCAGCAGCTTAGGACAGATCGGTTCACCCCTCCACTTT. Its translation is CASSLGQIGSPLHF.

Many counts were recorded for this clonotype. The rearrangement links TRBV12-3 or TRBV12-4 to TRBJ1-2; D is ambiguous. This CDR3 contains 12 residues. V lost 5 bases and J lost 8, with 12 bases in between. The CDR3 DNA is TGTGCCAGCAGTCCCCAGACGGCGGGCTACACCTTC. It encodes CASSPQTAGYTF.

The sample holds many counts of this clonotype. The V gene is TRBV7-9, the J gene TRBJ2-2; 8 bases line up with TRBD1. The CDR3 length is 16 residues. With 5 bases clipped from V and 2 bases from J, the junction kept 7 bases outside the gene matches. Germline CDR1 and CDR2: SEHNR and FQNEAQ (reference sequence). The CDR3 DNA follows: TGTGCCAGCAGCCAATACGCAGGGGGCAACACCGGGGAGCTGTTTTTT. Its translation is CASSQYAGGNTGELFF.

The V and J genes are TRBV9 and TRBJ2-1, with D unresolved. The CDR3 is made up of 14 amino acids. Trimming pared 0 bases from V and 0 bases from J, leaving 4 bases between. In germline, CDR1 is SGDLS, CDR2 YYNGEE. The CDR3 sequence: CASSVEGSYNEQFF. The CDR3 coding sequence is TGTGCCAGCAGCGTAGAGGGCTCCTACAATGAGCAGTTCTTC.

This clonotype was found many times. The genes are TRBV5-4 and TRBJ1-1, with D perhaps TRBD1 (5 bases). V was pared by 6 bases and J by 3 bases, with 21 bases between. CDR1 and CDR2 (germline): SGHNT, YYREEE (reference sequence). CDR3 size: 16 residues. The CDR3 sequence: CASTPGHPTVDTEAFF. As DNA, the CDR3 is TGTGCCAGCACCCCGGGGCATCCTACGGTTGACACTGAAGCTTTCTTT.